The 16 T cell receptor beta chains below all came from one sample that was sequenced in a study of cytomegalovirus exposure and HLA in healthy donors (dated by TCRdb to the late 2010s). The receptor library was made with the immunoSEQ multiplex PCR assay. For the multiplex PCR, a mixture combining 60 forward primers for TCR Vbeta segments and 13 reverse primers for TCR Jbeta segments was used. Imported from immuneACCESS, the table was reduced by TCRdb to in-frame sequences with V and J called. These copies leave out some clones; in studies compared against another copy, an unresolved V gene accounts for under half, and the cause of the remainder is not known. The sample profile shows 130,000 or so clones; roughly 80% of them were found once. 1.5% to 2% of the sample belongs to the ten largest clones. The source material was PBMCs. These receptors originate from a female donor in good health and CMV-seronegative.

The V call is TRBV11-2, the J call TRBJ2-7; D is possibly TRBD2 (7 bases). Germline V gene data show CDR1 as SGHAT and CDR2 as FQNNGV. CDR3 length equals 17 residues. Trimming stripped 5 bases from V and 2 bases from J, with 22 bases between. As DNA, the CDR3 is TGTGCCAGCAGCACTCCACGGGGGGCTAGGACCACCTACGAGCAGTACTTC. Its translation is CASSTPRGARTTYEQYF.

CDR3: CASSEQASPTYEQYF. The CDR3 bases are TGTGCCAGCAGTGAACAAGCTAGCCCCACCTACGAGCAGTACTTC. V is TRBV2 and J is TRBJ2-5; maybe TRBD2 (5 bases). The end of the DNA is better explained by TRBJ2-7, so the J call may be wrong. Germline V gene data show CDR1 as SNHLY and CDR2 as FYNNEI. This CDR3 is 15 amino acids long.

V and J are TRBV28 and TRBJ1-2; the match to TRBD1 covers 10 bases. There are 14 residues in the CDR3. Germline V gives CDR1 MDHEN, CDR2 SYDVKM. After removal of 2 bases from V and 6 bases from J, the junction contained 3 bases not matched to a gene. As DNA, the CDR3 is TGTGCCAGCAGTTTAGACAGGGGGCGGGATGGCTACACCTTC. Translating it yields CASSLDRGRDGYTF.

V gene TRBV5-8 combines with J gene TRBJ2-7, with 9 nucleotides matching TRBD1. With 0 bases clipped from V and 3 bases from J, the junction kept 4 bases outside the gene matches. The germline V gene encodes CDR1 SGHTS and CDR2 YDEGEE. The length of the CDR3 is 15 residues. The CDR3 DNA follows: TGTGCCAGCAGCTTGGCCAGACAGGGGGTCTACGAGCAGTACTTC. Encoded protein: CASSLARQGVYEQYF.

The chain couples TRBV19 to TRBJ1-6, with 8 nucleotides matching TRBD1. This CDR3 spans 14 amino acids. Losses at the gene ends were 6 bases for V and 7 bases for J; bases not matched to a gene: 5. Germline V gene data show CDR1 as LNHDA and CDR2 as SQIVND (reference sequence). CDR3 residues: CASSSTGGNSPLHF. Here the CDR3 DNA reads TGTGCCAGTAGCAGCACAGGGGGAAATTCACCCCTCCACTTT. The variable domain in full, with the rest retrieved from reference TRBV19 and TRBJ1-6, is DGGITQSPKYLFRKEGQNVTLSCEQNLNHDAMYWYRQDPGQGLRLIYYSQIVNDFQKGDIAEGYSVSREKKESFPLTVTSAQKNPTAFYLCASSSTGGNSPLHFGNGTRLTVT.

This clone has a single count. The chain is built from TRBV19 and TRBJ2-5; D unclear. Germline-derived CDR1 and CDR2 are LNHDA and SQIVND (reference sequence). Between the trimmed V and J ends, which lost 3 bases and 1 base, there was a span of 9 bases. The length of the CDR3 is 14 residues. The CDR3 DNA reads TGTGCCAGTAGTATGGCAGGTCCCCAAGAGACCCAGTACTTC. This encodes CASSMAGPQETQYF.

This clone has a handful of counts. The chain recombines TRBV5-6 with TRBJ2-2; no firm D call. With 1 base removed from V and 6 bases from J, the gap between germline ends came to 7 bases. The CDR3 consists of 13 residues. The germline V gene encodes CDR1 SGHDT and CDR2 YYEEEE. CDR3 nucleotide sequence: TGTGCCAGCAGCTTGAAACAACCCGGGGAGCTGTTTTTT. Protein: CASSLKQPGELFF.

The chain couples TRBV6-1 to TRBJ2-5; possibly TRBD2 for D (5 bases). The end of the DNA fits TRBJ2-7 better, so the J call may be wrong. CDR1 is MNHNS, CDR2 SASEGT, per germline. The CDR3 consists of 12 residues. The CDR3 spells CASTGGQYEQYF. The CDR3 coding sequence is TGTGCCAGCACGGGCGGGCAATACGAGCAGTACTTC.

For the CDR3, the DNA is TGTGCCAGTAGTATCGGGCGGATAGCGGGAGCGAGAGAGACCCAGTACTTC. The encoded protein is CASSIGRIAGARETQYF. The genes are TRBV19 and TRBJ2-5; 9 bases are shared with TRBD2. Germline V CDR1 and CDR2: LNHDA, SQIVND (reference sequence). The CDR3 is 17 amino acids. Trimming took 3 bases from V and 4 from J; bases not matched to a gene: 12.

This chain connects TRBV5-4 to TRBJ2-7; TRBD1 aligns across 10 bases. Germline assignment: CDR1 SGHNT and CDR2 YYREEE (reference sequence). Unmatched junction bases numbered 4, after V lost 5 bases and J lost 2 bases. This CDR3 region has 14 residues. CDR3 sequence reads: CASSPGTGAYEQYF. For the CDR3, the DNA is TGTGCCAGCAGTCCCGGGACAGGGGCCTACGAGCAGTACTTC.

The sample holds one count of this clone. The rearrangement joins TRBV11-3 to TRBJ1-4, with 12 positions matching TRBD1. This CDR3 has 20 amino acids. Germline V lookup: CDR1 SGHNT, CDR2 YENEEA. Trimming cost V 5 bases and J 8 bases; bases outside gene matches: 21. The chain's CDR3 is CASSPKSIVPGQGAGEKLFF. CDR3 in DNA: TGTGCCAGCAGCCCGAAGTCAATCGTCCCGGGACAGGGGGCGGGAGAAAAACTGTTTTTT.

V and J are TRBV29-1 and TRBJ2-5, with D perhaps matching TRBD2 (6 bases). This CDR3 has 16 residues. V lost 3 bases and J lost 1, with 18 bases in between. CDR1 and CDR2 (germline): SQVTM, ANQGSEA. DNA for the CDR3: TGCAGCGTTGAGGGGGAGGTCGGGAAGGTCCAAGAGACCCAGTACTTC. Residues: CSVEGEVGKVQETQYF.

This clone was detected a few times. The CDR3: CASSFSSLNEKLFF. In nucleotides, the CDR3 is TGCGCCAGCAGCTTTTCGAGTCTTAATGAAAAACTGTTTTTT. The V call is TRBV5-1, the J call TRBJ1-4; D ambiguous. Germline CDR1 SGHRS, CDR2 YFSETQ. The CDR3 consists of 14 residues. V shed 2 bases and J shed 4 bases, with 9 bases lying between them.

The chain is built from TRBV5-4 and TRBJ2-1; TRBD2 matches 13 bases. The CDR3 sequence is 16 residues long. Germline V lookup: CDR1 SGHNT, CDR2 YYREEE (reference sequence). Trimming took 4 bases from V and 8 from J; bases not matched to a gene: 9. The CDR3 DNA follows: TGTGCCAGCAGCACGGGACTAGCGGGAAAAAGGGATGAGCAGTTCTTC. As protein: CASSTGLAGKRDEQFF.

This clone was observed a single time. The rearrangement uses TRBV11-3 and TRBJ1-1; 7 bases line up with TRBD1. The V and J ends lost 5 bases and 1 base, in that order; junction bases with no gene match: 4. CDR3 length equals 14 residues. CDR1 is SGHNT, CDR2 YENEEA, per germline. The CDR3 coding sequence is TGTGCCAGCAGCGCATGGGACAGGAACACTGAAGCTTTCTTT. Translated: CASSAWDRNTEAFF.

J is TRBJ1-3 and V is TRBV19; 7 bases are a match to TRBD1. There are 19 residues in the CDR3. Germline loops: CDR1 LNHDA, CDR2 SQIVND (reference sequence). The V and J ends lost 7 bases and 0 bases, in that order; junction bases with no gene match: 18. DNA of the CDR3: TGTGCCAGTATGTCCCGGGAGGGGGCAACAATTACCTCTGGAAACACCATATATTTT. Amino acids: CASMSREGATITSGNTIYF.